This T cell receptor beta chain stems from a study of tissue T cells after allogeneic stem cell transplantation. Findings of the study overall: Across patients, clones rarely overlapped, yet motif clusters were shared tissue-specifically. Within patients, tissue anatomy strongly shaped TCR repertoire composition.

CDR3 sequences, V/J genes, frequencies and template counts came from survey-depth TCRbeta sequencing. Sequencing was performed with immunoSEQ multiplex PCR; in TCRdb, only in-frame clones are kept and a portion is missing. The sample includes over 1,500 clones, 73% seen only once; the top ten take around 12%. The CDR3 is 14 amino acids. The V and J ends lost 4 bases and 3 bases respectively, with 11 bases between them. Germline values: CDR1 SGDLS, CDR2 YYNGEE. Comparators were a few non-transplant cancer patients without known GI disease. Turning to this clone: What it binds is unknown.

V gene TRBV9 combines with J gene TRBJ2-1, with D possibly matching TRBD2 (5 bases). The receptor's source is a woman between 18 and 55 years old with breast cancer. Sequences were derived from esophagus tissue, sampled at autopsy. The CDR3: CASSPSGNYNEQFF. The CDR3, as DNA: TGTGCCAGCAGCCCCTCCGGGAACTACAATGAGCAGTTCTTC.